This TCR beta chain was found in a study of regulatory dendritic cells for organ transplantation. Findings and caveats of the study: Memory CD8+ clonal expansion seemed more limited with regulatory than mature dendritic cells. Resting memory CD8+ T cells held the most alloreactive clonotypes. Naive CD4+ and CD8+ repertoires were highly diverse; memory CD8+ was most oligoclonal.

Concerning this clone itself: Its antigen is as yet unknown.

The germline V gene has CDR1 SGDLS and CDR2 YYNGEE. The CDR3 loop spans 17 amino acids. V was shortened by 1 base and J by 2 bases, with 16 bases between the two germline ends. Profiling relied on immunoSEQ multiplex PCR, and the TCRdb table lists in-frame clones only, not all of them. The sample yields over 25,000 clones, roughly 80% seen once. The sample taken for sequencing was naive CD4+ T cells from blood. Described subset: CD45RA+ naive T cells. The chain links TRBV9 to TRBJ2-1, with D possibly matching TRBD2 (6 bases). The origin of this receptor is a human donor in good health. The CDR3 bases are TGTGCCAGCAGCGTAAGGGGATGGGGGGAGGCCTACAATGAGCAGTTCTTC. Protein product: CASSVRGWGEAYNEQFF.